Shown below are 27 T cell receptor beta chains from a single sample sequenced in a study of Graves' ophthalmopathy and Graves' hyperthyroidism. Amplification of TCR beta CDR3 regions used RNA transcripts. The first round was an RT-PCR with HTBI primers, and the second round was a multiplex PCR. MiXCR, applied by TCRdb to the multiplex PCR reads, yields one record per CDR3 protein. The sample yields almost 400,000 distinct CDR3 sequences, around 20% seen once. Sample: peripheral blood. These receptors were collected from a woman aged 18-29 years with Graves' ophthalmopathy.

This clonotype was seen ten or more times. V and J are TRBV6-5 and TRBJ1-5; D not resolved. Trimming took off 0 bases at V and 0 bases at J, with 9 bases between the two ends. The CDR3 totals 16 residues. The germline CDR1 and CDR2 sequences are MNHEY and SVGAGI. The CDR3 coding sequence is TGTGCCAGCAGTTACTCCGCGACCACTAGCAATCAGCCCCAGCATTTT. Its protein product is CASSYSATTSNQPQHF.

In this sample, this clonotype turned up many times. The chain employs TRBV4-1 and TRBJ1-2, with 7 bases that match TRBD1. Germline CDR1 reads MGHRA; CDR2 reads YSYEKL. J lost 6 bases, V lost 4 bases, and 5 bases had no gene match. This CDR3 comprises 13 residues. DNA for the CDR3: TGCGCCAGCAGCCCCCAGGGGGAAGATGGCTACACCTTC. This gives the protein CASSPQGEDGYTF.

The genes are TRBV5-8 and TRBJ2-7; TRBD1 might be the D (5 bases). CDR1 and CDR2 (germline): SGHTS, YDEGEE. CDR3 length equals 13 residues. Trimming removed 5 bases from V and 7 bases from J, with 16 bases in between. In DNA form, the CDR3 reads TGTGCCAGCAGGGGAAATCTCAGGGTGGAGCAGTACTTC. Protein product: CASRGNLRVEQYF.

In its sample, this clonotype was seen many times. The chain has TRBV28 and TRBJ1-1; 9 nucleotides agree with TRBD1. CDR3 length: 14 residues. Germline V gives CDR1 MDHEN, CDR2 SYDVKM. Germline trimming cut 6 bases from V and 2 bases from J; bases unmatched to any gene: 4. This CDR3 reads CASRWTGANTEAFF. CDR3 bases: TGTGCCAGCAGGTGGACAGGGGCCAACACTGAAGCTTTCTTT.

The chain links TRBV6-5 to TRBJ2-2, with 9 bases fitting TRBD2. Germline values: CDR1 MNHEY, CDR2 SVGAGI. V lost 1 base, J lost 2 bases, and 5 bases stayed unmatched. CDR3 length: 17 residues. CDR3 coding DNA: TGTGCCAGCAGTTACTATACTAGCGGGCCCAACACCGGGGAGCTGTTTTTT. Residues: CASSYYTSGPNTGELFF.

This clonotype has a count of ten or more. The chain joins TRBV28 to TRBJ2-7, with a weak D call TRBD2 (6 bases). Trimming stripped 3 bases from V and 5 bases from J, with 23 bases between. This CDR3 is built from 17 residues. Germline V gene data show CDR1 as MDHEN and CDR2 as SYDVKM. The CDR3 protein is CASSFNPGEDARDEQYF. The CDR3 coding sequence is TGTGCCAGCAGTTTTAACCCCGGGGAGGACGCACGGGACGAGCAGTACTTC.

This clonotype was observed many times. The chain joins TRBV28 to TRBJ2-7; D ambiguous. The CDR3 runs to 12 residues. With 5 bases removed from V and 12 bases from J, the gap between germline ends came to 17 bases. CDR1 MDHEN and CDR2 SYDVKM come from the germline V gene. The CDR3 DNA sequence: TGTGCCAGCAGTATTATGGGCCAGCACTTGTACTTC. Protein sequence: CASSIMGQHLYF.

There are many counts of this clonotype. The CDR3 DNA sequence: TGTGCCAGCAGTTACTCGACCGGTGCCTACGGGCCTGAAGCTTTCTTT. Translated: CASSYSTGAYGPEAFF. The chain links TRBV6-5 to TRBJ1-1; no clear D gene. The CDR3 covers 16 residues. Trimming took off 0 bases at V and 6 bases at J, with 17 bases between the two ends. CDR1 and CDR2 (germline): MNHEY, SVGAGI.

In this sample, this clonotype turned up many times. The gene calls are TRBV11-2 and TRBJ2-7; 11 nucleotides match TRBD2. Per the germline V gene, CDR1 is SGHAT and CDR2 is FQNNGV. The ends lost 1 base at V and 3 bases at J; junction bases unmatched: 8. The CDR3 totals 17 residues. CDR3 nucleotide sequence: TGTGCCAGCAGCTTAGTTCCGCCCGGGACTAGCGGCTACGAGCAGTACTTC. This sequence encodes CASSLVPPGTSGYEQYF.

This clonotype was observed at least ten times. The gene calls are TRBV4-3 and TRBJ1-5; D remains unclear. Germline V gene lookup returns CDR1 LGHNA and CDR2 YSLEER. CDR3 length: 15 residues. V dropped 3 bases and J dropped 4 bases, with 13 bases sitting between them. The CDR3: CASSQRWAGNQPQHF. The CDR3 nucleotides are TGCGCCAGCAGCCAGAGGTGGGCAGGTAATCAGCCCCAGCATTTT.

This clonotype was recorded many times. The gene calls are TRBV12-3 or TRBV12-4 and TRBJ2-7; tentative D call: TRBD2 (7 bases). Trimming shortened V by 5 bases and J by 2 bases, and 19 bases separated the two germline ends. This CDR3 has 16 amino acids. CDR3 DNA sequence: TGTGCCAGCAGTCCTGAGGGGGGGCGGACAACCTACGAGCAGTACTTC. Translation: CASSPEGGRTTYEQYF.

This clonotype occurred many times. For the CDR3, the DNA is TGTGCCAGCAGTGACAGGAGAGGGAGAGCGGAGACCCAGTACTTC. Translating gives CASSDRRGRAETQYF. The V gene is TRBV2, the J gene TRBJ2-5, with D perhaps matching TRBD2 (5 bases). This CDR3 comprises 15 residues. Germline V gene sequence: CDR1 SNHLY, CDR2 FYNNEI. The germline V and J ends were trimmed by 3 bases and 5 bases, with 16 bases remaining between them.

The sample holds many counts of this clonotype. The gene calls are TRBV7-8 and TRBJ2-2; D assignment may be TRBD1 or TRBD2 (5 bases each). V lost 5 bases and J 2 bases, leaving 15 bases between the germline ends. Per the germline V gene, CDR1 is SGHVS and CDR2 is FQNEAQ. The CDR3 spans 16 residues. CDR3 sequence (DNA): TGTGCCAGCAGCAAAACCCGGGACGTCAACACCGGGGAGCTGTTTTTT. Encoded protein: CASSKTRDVNTGELFF.

The genes are TRBV7-8 and TRBJ1-1; D unresolved. CDR3 length: 14 amino acids. Germline values: CDR1 SGHVS, CDR2 FQNEAQ. Trimming shortened V by 3 bases and J by 0 bases, and 8 bases separated the two germline ends. CDR3 sequence reads: CASSLGNLNTEAFF. Written as DNA, the CDR3 is TGTGCCAGCAGCTTGGGGAATTTGAACACTGAAGCTTTCTTT.

Many counts were recorded for this clonotype. V usage is TRBV28 and J usage is TRBJ1-3; D gene uncertain. Trimming removed 0 bases from V and 8 bases from J, with 20 bases in between. Looked up from germline, CDR1 is MDHEN and CDR2 is SYDVKM. The CDR3 totals 17 residues. CDR3 sequence (DNA): TGTGCCAGCAGTTTATGCATTCTCATCGATATCCCAGACACCATATATTTT. It is translated as CASSLCILIDIPDTIYF.

This clonotype was detected many times. This rearrangement joins TRBV7-2 to TRBJ1-2; 8 bases match TRBD1. The ends lost 5 bases at V and 4 bases at J; junction bases unmatched: 6. This CDR3 spans 14 amino acids. Germline V gene lookup returns CDR1 SGHTA and CDR2 FQGNSA. Written as DNA, the CDR3 is TGTGCCAGCAGCGCCTCACAGGGGGTCTATGGCTACACCTTC. It specifies CASSASQGVYGYTF.

This clonotype was counted ten times or more. V gene TRBV28 combines with J gene TRBJ2-7; no definite D call. Germline CDR1 and CDR2: MDHEN and SYDVKM. Trimming removed 5 bases at V and 6 bases at J, with 17 bases between. The CDR3 contains 14 residues. CDR3 residues: CASSPLSSNTEQYF. The CDR3 nucleotides read TGTGCCAGCAGTCCTTTGAGTAGTAACACCGAGCAGTACTTC.

This clonotype was seen at least ten times. This chain links TRBV28 with TRBJ2-4; D may be TRBD1 (5 bases). Per the germline V gene, CDR1 is MDHEN and CDR2 is SYDVKM. The V end lost 5 bases, the J end lost 3 bases, and 14 bases lay between the germline ends. The CDR3 consists of 15 residues. CDR3 DNA: TGTGCCAGCAGTCCCTTAGAAGGGGTCAAAAACATTCAGTACTTC. Translating gives CASSPLEGVKNIQYF. The variable domain in full, completed from reference TRBV28 and TRBJ2-4, reads DVKVTQSSRYLVKRTGEKVFLECVQDMDHENMFWYRQDPGLGLRLIYFSYDVKMKEKGDIPEGYSVSREKKERFSLILESASTNQTSMYLCASSPLEGVKNIQYFGAGTRLSVL.

This clonotype was counted at least ten times. The gene calls are TRBV4-1 and TRBJ1-2, with TRBD1 as a possible D gene (6 bases). CDR3 size: 16 residues. Trimming stripped 0 bases from V and 4 bases from J, with 15 bases between. CDR1 is MGHRA, CDR2 YSYEKL, per germline. The CDR3 reads CASSQDLGRGSYGYTF. CDR3 nucleotide sequence: TGCGCCAGCAGCCAAGATCTGGGCAGGGGATCCTATGGCTACACCTTC.

This clonotype showed up many times. The V call is TRBV11-2, the J call TRBJ2-5; 7 bases map to TRBD2. This CDR3 comprises 19 residues. V trimming: 0 bases; J trimming: 1 base; junction bases outside the gene matches: 14. The germline V gene encodes CDR1 SGHAT and CDR2 FQNNGV. The CDR3 spells CASSLDRGRASGLQETQYF. The CDR3 DNA reads TGTGCCAGCAGCTTAGATCGGGGTAGGGCTAGCGGACTCCAAGAGACCCAGTACTTC.

This clonotype was seen many times. The chain is built from TRBV10-3 and TRBJ1-6, with a tentative D call TRBD1 (5 bases). Germline V CDR1 and CDR2: ENHRY, SYGVKD. V lost 6 bases to trimming and J lost 5 bases, with 8 bases between them. There are 13 residues in the CDR3. CDR3 in amino acids: CAISLTDNSPLHF. For the CDR3, the DNA is TGTGCCATCAGCCTGACAGATAATTCACCCCTCCACTTT.

J is TRBJ2-7 and V is TRBV11-1; 15 nucleotides agree with TRBD2. With 5 bases clipped from V and 4 bases from J, the junction kept 12 bases outside the gene matches. Germline values: CDR1 SGHAT, CDR2 FQDESV (reference sequence). The CDR3 has 18 amino acids. CDR3 sequence (DNA): TGTGCCAGCAGCACTGCCGGGACTAGCGGGGGGAGTCTTTACGAGCAGTACTTC. Translating it yields CASSTAGTSGGSLYEQYF. Full variable domain (missing parts from reference TRBV11-1 and TRBJ2-7): EAEVAQSPRYKITEKSQAVAFWCDPISGHATLYWYRQILGQGPELLVQFQDESVVDDSQLPKDRFSAERLKGVDSTLKIQPAELGDSAMYLCASSTAGTSGGSLYEQYFGPGTRLTVT.

This clonotype was seen ten or more times. The chain is built from TRBV7-3 and TRBJ2-7; 7 bases map to TRBD1. V gave up 5 bases and J gave up 0 bases; unmatched junction bases: 7. The CDR3 totals 15 residues. Germline loops: CDR1 SGHTA, CDR2 FQGTGA. CDR3 coding DNA: TGTGCCAGCAGCCCAAACGGGGACAGCTCCTACGAGCAGTACTTC. Translation gives CASSPNGDSSYEQYF.

This clonotype was found many times. The junction departs from germline at one end; a sequencing error may be responsible. J is TRBJ2-3 and V is TRBV6-1, with D unresolved. The V gene's germline CDR1 is MNHNS and CDR2 SASEGT. The CDR3 contains 13 residues. The CDR3 spells CAISKGFTDTQYF. Here the CDR3 DNA reads TGTGCCATCAGTAAGGGATTCACAGATACGCAGTATTTT.

This clonotype was seen repeatedly, ten times or more. This rearrangement joins TRBV7-9 to TRBJ2-7; 8 nucleotides match TRBD1. The CDR3 spans 13 residues. J gave up 5 bases and V 5 bases, and 5 bases lay outside the gene matches. Per the germline V gene, CDR1 is SEHNR and CDR2 is FQNEAQ (reference sequence). The CDR3 DNA follows: TGTGCCAGCAGCCTCAGGGGGCCCAACGAGCAGTACTTC. It codes for CASSLRGPNEQYF.

This clonotype was recorded many times. The conserved phenylalanine or tryptophan is not found at the CDR3 terminus, so this likely reflects a read error. The rearrangement joins TRBV12-3 or TRBV12-4 to TRBJ1-2; 8 positions match TRBD1. The CDR3 extends over 13 amino acids. V was clipped by 4 bases and J by 6 bases; unmatched bases: 4. The CDR3 region is CASSWGQENGYTL. The CDR3 coding sequence is TGTGCCAGCAGTTGGGGACAGGAGAATGGCTACACCCTC.

This clonotype was detected ten times or more. This chain joins TRBV7-2 and TRBJ2-2; TRBD1 matches 9 bases. The V gene end was trimmed by 7 bases and the J gene end by 3 bases; junction bases not matched to a gene: 6. The germline V gene has CDR1 SGHTA and CDR2 FQGNSA. The CDR3 loop spans 15 amino acids. CDR3 sequence: CASTRDRAHTGELFF. The CDR3 DNA sequence: TGTGCCAGCACCCGGGACAGGGCCCACACCGGGGAGCTGTTTTTT.